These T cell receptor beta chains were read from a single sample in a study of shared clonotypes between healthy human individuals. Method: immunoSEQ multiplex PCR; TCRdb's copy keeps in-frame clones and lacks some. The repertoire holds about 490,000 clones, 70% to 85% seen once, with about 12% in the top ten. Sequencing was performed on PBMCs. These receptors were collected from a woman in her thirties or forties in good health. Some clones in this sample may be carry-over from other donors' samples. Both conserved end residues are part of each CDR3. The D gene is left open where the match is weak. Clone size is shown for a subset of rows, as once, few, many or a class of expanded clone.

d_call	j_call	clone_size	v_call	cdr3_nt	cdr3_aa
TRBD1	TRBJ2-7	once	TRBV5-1	TGCGCCAGCAGCCTCGACAGGGGTAGGGACGAGCAGTACTTC	CASSLDRGRDEQYF
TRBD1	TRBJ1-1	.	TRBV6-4	TGTGCCAGCAGTGTAGGGGGCGGGAACACTGAAGCTTTCTTT	CASSVGGGNTEAFF
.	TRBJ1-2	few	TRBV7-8	TGTGCCAGCAGCGCCCGGGACGGGGCTAATCACTATGGCTACACCTTC	CASSARDGANHYGYTF
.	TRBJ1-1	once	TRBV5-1	TGCGCCAGCAGCCGAGGGCCTGATCAGGCTGAAGCTTTCTTT	CASSRGPDQAEAFF
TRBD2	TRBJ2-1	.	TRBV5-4	TGTGCCAGCAGTTGGGGCGGGAGGTCCAACGATGAGCAGTTCTTC	CASSWGGRSNDEQFF
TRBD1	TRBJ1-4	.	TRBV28	TGTGCCAGCAGTTTTTCTGCGGGGACAGGGTATGAAAAACTGTTTTTT	CASSFSAGTGYEKLFF
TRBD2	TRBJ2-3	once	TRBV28	TGTGCCAGCAGTACAGCACCCGCCGAACTAGCGGTAAGCACAGATACGCAGTATTTT	CASSTAPAELAVSTDTQYF
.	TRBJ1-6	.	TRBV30	TGTGCCTGGAGCCCGACATACTCGCCCCTCCACTTT	CAWSPTYSPLHF
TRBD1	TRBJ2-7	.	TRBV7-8	TGTGCCAGCAGCTTATTCTGGCAGGGGGACGAGCAGTACTTC	CASSLFWQGDEQYF
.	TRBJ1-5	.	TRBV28	TGTGCCAGCAGGGGGGGAGGGAAGGGTCAGCCCCAGCATTTT	CASRGGGKGQPQHF
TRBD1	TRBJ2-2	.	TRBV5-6	TGTGCCAGCAGCCCGGACAGGGGGCGGGTCACCGGGGAGCTGTTTTTT	CASSPDRGRVTGELFF
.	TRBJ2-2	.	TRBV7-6	TGTGCCAGCAGCTTATCCATAAACACCGGGGAGCTGTTTTTT	CASSLSINTGELFF
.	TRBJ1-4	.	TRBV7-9	TGTGCCAGCATGGACGGCAATGAAAAACTGTTTTTT	CASMDGNEKLFF
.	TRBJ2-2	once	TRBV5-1	TGCGCCAGCAGCCTTAAACAGGGTACGGACGGGGAGCTGTTTTTT	CASSLKQGTDGELFF
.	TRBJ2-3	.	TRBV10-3	TGTGCCATCAGTGAGGCGGTGGCCCGCACAGATACGCAGTATTTT	CAISEAVARTDTQYF
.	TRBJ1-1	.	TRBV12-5	TGTGCTAGTGGTTTGGAGGGTTGGAGCACTGAAGCTTTCTTT	CASGLEGWSTEAFF
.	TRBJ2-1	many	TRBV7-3	TGTGCCAGCAGCTTATTGCGGGGACGTCAGGATGAGCAGTTCTTC	CASSLLRGRQDEQFF
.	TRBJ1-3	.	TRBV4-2	TGTGCCAGCAGCCAAGATCCCGGGCTTCTTGGAAACACCATATATTTT	CASSQDPGLLGNTIYF
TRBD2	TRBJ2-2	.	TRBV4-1	TGCGCCAGCAGCCAAGCCTGGACTAGCGGGAGGGTTGGTAACACCGGGGAGCTGTTTTTT	CASSQAWTSGRVGNTGELFF
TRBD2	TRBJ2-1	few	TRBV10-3	TGTGCCATCAGTCGAGGGGGACTAGATGGTTTCGGAGAGCAGTTCTTC	CAISRGGLDGFGEQFF
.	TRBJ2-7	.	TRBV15	TGTGCCACCAGCAGACCACGAGGCCACGAGCAGTACTTC	CATSRPRGHEQYF
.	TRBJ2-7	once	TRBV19	TGTGCCAGTAGTACCCAGACAGTCACCTACGAGCAGTACTTC	CASSTQTVTYEQYF
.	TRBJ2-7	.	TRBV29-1	TGCAGCGTTGGCGTGGGAGTGGGGGAGCAGTACTTC	CSVGVGVGEQYF
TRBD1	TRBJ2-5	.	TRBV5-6	TGTGCCAGCAGCTGGGACAGGGGCCGGCAAGAGACCCAGTACTTC	CASSWDRGRQETQYF
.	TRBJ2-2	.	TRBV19	TGTGCCAGTAGGACTGTAGGTGTAAACGGGGAGCTGTTTTTT	CASRTVGVNGELFF
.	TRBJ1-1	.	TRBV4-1	TGCGCCAGCAGCCAAGATGAGGGGACGGGGGCTTTCTTT	CASSQDEGTGAFF
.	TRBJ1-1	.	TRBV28	TGTGCCAGCAGTTTAAGAGGGGGGAAGAACACTGAAGCTTTCTTT	CASSLRGGKNTEAFF
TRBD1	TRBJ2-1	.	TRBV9	TGTGCCAGCAGCGCCGGGACAGGGACCTACAATGAGCAGTTCTTC	CASSAGTGTYNEQFF
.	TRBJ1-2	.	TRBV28	TGTGCCAGCAGTTTACCGGAGACACGGGGCTACACCTTC	CASSLPETRGYTF
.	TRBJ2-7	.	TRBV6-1	TGTGCCAGCAGCGTGGCCTCCTACGAGCAGTACTTC	CASSVASYEQYF
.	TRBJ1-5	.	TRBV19	TGTGCCAGTAGTTTTGGGACAATCGATCAGCCCCAGCATTTT	CASSFGTIDQPQHF
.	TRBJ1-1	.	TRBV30	TGTGCCTGGAGTGTAAAATTGCTCAGGAGGACGCGGGCTGAAGCTTTCTTT	CAWSVKLLRRTRAEAFF
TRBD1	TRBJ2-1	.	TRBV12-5	TGTGCTAGTGGTTTGGTACTGGGACAGGGAGGCTACAATGAGCAGTTCTTC	CASGLVLGQGGYNEQFF
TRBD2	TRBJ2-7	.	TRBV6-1	TGTGCCAGCAGCTCCGGGACTAGCACTCGCTACGAGCAGTACTTC	CASSSGTSTRYEQYF
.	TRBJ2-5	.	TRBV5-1	TGCGCCAGCAGCTTCGGGGGAGGCCTGTACCAAGAGACCCAGTACTTC	CASSFGGGLYQETQYF
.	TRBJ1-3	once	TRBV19	TGTGCCAGTAGTATTGGAAGCTCTGGAAACACCATATATTTT	CASSIGSSGNTIYF
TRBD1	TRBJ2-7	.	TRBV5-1	TGCGCCAGCAAAACCCAGGGGGTTCCTTTTTACGAGCAGTACTTC	CASKTQGVPFYEQYF
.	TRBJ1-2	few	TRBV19	TGTGCCAGTAGTACCCGACAGGCCGGCTACACCTTC	CASSTRQAGYTF
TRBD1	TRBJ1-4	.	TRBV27	TGTGCCAGCGGGGACAGAATGGAAAAACTGTTTTTT	CASGDRMEKLFF
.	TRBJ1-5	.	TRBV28	TGTGCCAGCAGAACAAGGACGGGCAAGTTTCAGCCCCAGCATTTT	CASRTRTGKFQPQHF
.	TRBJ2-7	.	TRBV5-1	TGCGCCAGCAGCTTGGCCGCAACCGCAGCCTCCTACGAGCAGTACTTC	CASSLAATAASYEQYF
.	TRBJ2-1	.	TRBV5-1	TGCGCCAGCAGCTTGGAAGGACCGCGGTTCTTC	CASSLEGPRFF
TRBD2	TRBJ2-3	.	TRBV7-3	TGTGCCAGCAGCTTGAGCGGGAGTTCCACAGATACGCAGTATTTT	CASSLSGSSTDTQYF
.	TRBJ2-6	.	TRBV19	TGTGCCAGTACCATTGACAGCGGTGGGGCCAACGTCCTGACTTTC	CASTIDSGGANVLTF
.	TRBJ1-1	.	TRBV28	TGTGCCAGCATCCAAAGAGGGAACACTGAAGCTTTCTTT	CASIQRGNTEAFF
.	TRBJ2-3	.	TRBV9	TGTGCCAGCAGCGTAGCTACTCGGGGAGATACGCAGTATTTT	CASSVATRGDTQYF
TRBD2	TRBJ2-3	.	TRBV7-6	TGTGCCAGCAGCTCAAGGGGCGGACTAGCGGGAGTTGCAGATACGCAGTATTTT	CASSSRGGLAGVADTQYF